These 6 T cell receptor beta chains were all obtained from the same sample, sequenced in a study of OX40 agonist ivuxolimab in advanced cancers. Data came from immunoSEQ multiplex PCR; TCRdb stores just in-frame clones and leaves some out. The sample lists tens of thousands of clones, 87% occurring once. The specimen was CD4+ or CD8+ T cells sorted from blood, collected in a trial of the OX40 agonist ivuxolimab. These receptors originate from an adult with an advanced solid tumor such as melanoma, head and neck, liver or kidney cancer.

V usage is TRBV5-6 and J usage is TRBJ1-2; D might be TRBD1 (6 bases). This CDR3 spans 14 amino acids. Germline V CDR1 and CDR2: SGHDT, YYEEEE. V was pared by 1 base and J by 7 bases, with 14 bases between. CDR3 sequence: CASSLWGAPSGYTF. As DNA, the CDR3 is TGTGCCAGCAGCTTGTGGGGGGCGCCTAGTGGCTACACCTTC.

J is TRBJ2-7 and V is TRBV10-1; the D call may be TRBD1 or TRBD2 (5 bases each). Looked up from germline, CDR1 is WNHNN and CDR2 is SYGVQD (reference sequence). The CDR3 spans 12 residues. Trimming removed 9 bases at V and 5 bases at J, with 14 bases between. The CDR3 loop is CARMGTADEQYF. The CDR3 region has the DNA TGCGCCAGAATGGGGACGGCAGACGAGCAGTACTTC.

The chain combines TRBV2 with TRBJ2-1; 7 bases fit TRBD1. The germline V gene has CDR1 SNHLY and CDR2 FYNNEI. The ends lost 4 bases at V and 10 bases at J; junction bases unmatched: 10. The CDR3 is made up of 14 amino acids. CDR3 protein: CASSVGQGDAEQFF. The CDR3 DNA sequence: TGTGCCAGCAGTGTTGGGCAGGGGGACGCCGAGCAGTTCTTC.

The chain uses TRBV5-1 and TRBJ2-1; perhaps TRBD1 as D (6 bases). The CDR3 is 17 amino acids. The germline CDR1 and CDR2 sequences are SGHRS and YFSETQ. The germline V and J ends were trimmed by 2 bases and 4 bases, with 19 bases remaining between them. The chain's CDR3 is CASSFNPQGVVYNEQFF. Written as DNA, the CDR3 is TGCGCCAGCAGCTTCAACCCACAGGGTGTGGTGTACAATGAGCAGTTCTTC.

V is TRBV5-8 and J is TRBJ1-2; TRBD1 might be the D (6 bases). Per the germline V gene, CDR1 is SGHTS and CDR2 is YDEGEE. The V end was cut by 4 bases, the J end by 7 bases, with 11 bases between. This CDR3 is built from 12 residues. The CDR3 DNA reads TGTGCCAGCAGCAAGAACAGGGTTGGCTACACCTTC. Its translation is CASSKNRVGYTF.

The CDR3 DNA is TGTGCCAGCAGTTACAGGGACAGGGTCTACAATGAGCAGTTCTTC. This codes for CASSYRDRVYNEQFF. This rearrangement joins TRBV6-5 to TRBJ2-1, with TRBD1 matching over 9 bases. The trim removed 2 bases at V and 3 bases at J, leaving 2 bases unmatched. This CDR3 comprises 15 residues. Germline V gene data show CDR1 as MNHEY and CDR2 as SVGAGI.